This is a list of T cell receptor beta chains from one sample in a study of T cell responses to AZD1222 COVID-19 vaccine. The protocol was immunoSEQ multiplex PCR, while the TCRdb copy is restricted to in-frame clones and leaves out a portion. The data show 150,000 to 200,000 clones, more than 80% seen once. This specimen was peripheral blood, taken on day 0 of AZD1222 vaccination. The receptors were gathered from an adult in good health. The CDR3 runs from the conserved cysteine through the conserved F or W. D genes are given only for firm matches. Not every row has a clone size; where given, it reads once, few, many or a size class.

j_gene: TRBJ2-4
abundance: .
d_gene: .
v_gene: TRBV27
CDR3aa: CASSLSRGAHKNIQYF
CDR3nt: TGTGCCAGCAGTTTAAGCCGCGGGGCCCACAAAAACATTCAGTACTTC

j_gene: TRBJ1-4
abundance: few
d_gene: .
v_gene: TRBV19
CDR3aa: CASMSQNNEKLFF
CDR3nt: TGTGCCAGTATGAGCCAGAATAATGAAAAACTGTTTTTT

j_gene: TRBJ1-2
abundance: .
d_gene: .
v_gene: TRBV29-1
CDR3aa: CSVLGHILYGYTF
CDR3nt: TGCAGCGTTCTCGGACATATCCTCTATGGCTACACCTTC

j_gene: TRBJ2-3
abundance: .
d_gene: TRBD2
v_gene: TRBV29-1
CDR3aa: CSVGGRTSMGTQYF
CDR3nt: TGCAGCGTCGGCGGGAGGACTAGTATGGGTACGCAGTATTTT

j_gene: TRBJ2-3
abundance: .
d_gene: .
v_gene: TRBV6-1
CDR3aa: CASSDQGSSTDTQYF
CDR3nt: TGTGCCAGCAGTGATCAGGGCTCGAGCACAGATACGCAGTATTTT

j_gene: TRBJ2-7
abundance: once
d_gene: .
v_gene: TRBV19
CDR3aa: CASKANPSSYEQYF
CDR3nt: TGTGCCAGTAAGGCGAACCCGAGCTCCTACGAGCAGTACTTC

j_gene: TRBJ1-2
abundance: .
d_gene: TRBD1
v_gene: TRBV19
CDR3aa: CASSVTRQGSGYTF
CDR3nt: TGTGCCAGTAGTGTTACACGACAGGGCTCTGGCTACACCTTC

j_gene: TRBJ1-2
abundance: .
d_gene: .
v_gene: TRBV3-1/TRBV3-2
CDR3aa: CASSQDAGGDGYTF
CDR3nt: TGTGCCAGCAGCCAAGATGCGGGGGGGGATGGCTACACCTTC

j_gene: TRBJ1-3
abundance: .
d_gene: .
v_gene: TRBV27
CDR3aa: CASSFLLEVAGVIGNTIYF
CDR3nt: TGTGCCAGCAGTTTTTTACTGGAGGTGGCAGGGGTTATTGGAAACACCATATATTTT

j_gene: TRBJ2-1
abundance: .
d_gene: TRBD2
v_gene: TRBV5-1
CDR3aa: CASSWLAGAGNEQFF
CDR3nt: TGCGCCAGCAGCTGGTTAGCGGGGGCGGGGAATGAGCAGTTCTTC

j_gene: TRBJ1-4
abundance: .
d_gene: .
v_gene: TRBV24-1
CDR3aa: CATSDARVHEKLFF
CDR3nt: TGTGCCACCAGTGATGCCAGGGTTCATGAAAAACTGTTTTTT

j_gene: TRBJ1-2
abundance: .
d_gene: .
v_gene: TRBV5-8
CDR3aa: CASSATANYSYTF
CDR3nt: TGTGCCAGCAGCGCTACAGCTAACTATAGCTACACCTTC

j_gene: TRBJ2-2
abundance: .
d_gene: .
v_gene: TRBV19
CDR3aa: CASSMLGGSAGELFF
CDR3nt: TGTGCCAGTAGTATGCTAGGAGGGTCCGCCGGGGAGCTGTTTTTT

j_gene: TRBJ2-7
abundance: .
d_gene: .
v_gene: TRBV6-5
CDR3aa: CASSYSGRRGGGEQYF
CDR3nt: TGTGCCAGCAGTTACTCCGGCAGAAGGGGAGGCGGGGAGCAGTACTTC

j_gene: TRBJ2-5
abundance: .
d_gene: .
v_gene: TRBV7-9
CDR3aa: CASSPRAGLETQYF
CDR3nt: TGTGCCAGCAGCCCGCGCGCGGGGTTGGAGACCCAGTACTTC

j_gene: TRBJ1-6
abundance: .
d_gene: TRBD1
v_gene: TRBV28
CDR3aa: CASSGRGHSPLHF
CDR3nt: TGTGCCAGCAGTGGCAGGGGGCATTCACCCCTCCACTTT

j_gene: TRBJ1-3
abundance: once
d_gene: .
v_gene: TRBV5-1
CDR3aa: CASSLGGQNTIYF
CDR3nt: TGCGCCAGCAGCTTGGGAGGCCAAAACACCATATATTTT

j_gene: TRBJ1-4
abundance: .
d_gene: TRBD1
v_gene: TRBV11-2
CDR3aa: CASTLGVGTVKNEKLFF
CDR3nt: TGTGCCAGCACCCTTGGGGTAGGGACAGTTAAAAATGAAAAACTGTTTTTT

j_gene: TRBJ1-2
abundance: .
d_gene: .
v_gene: TRBV7-2
CDR3aa: CASSLATQVVVKGYTF
CDR3nt: TGTGCCAGCAGCTTAGCAACGCAGGTGGTTGTAAAAGGCTACACCTTC

j_gene: TRBJ1-2
abundance: .
d_gene: .
v_gene: TRBV24-1
CDR3aa: CATSDLGENYGYTF
CDR3nt: TGTGCCACCAGTGATTTGGGGGAGAACTATGGCTACACCTTC

j_gene: TRBJ1-5
abundance: .
d_gene: .
v_gene: TRBV2
CDR3aa: CASSDGRAFTRNQPQHF
CDR3nt: TGTGCCAGCAGTGATGGGAGGGCTTTTACGCGAAATCAGCCCCAGCATTTT

j_gene: TRBJ1-3
abundance: .
d_gene: .
v_gene: TRBV6-6
CDR3aa: CASLRHNSGNTIYF
CDR3nt: TGTGCCAGCCTAAGACACAACTCTGGAAACACCATATATTTT

j_gene: TRBJ1-2
abundance: .
d_gene: TRBD1
v_gene: TRBV5-4
CDR3aa: CASSALLSGTGGNGYTF
CDR3nt: TGTGCCAGCAGCGCCCTTCTCTCAGGGACAGGGGGTAATGGCTACACCTTC

j_gene: TRBJ1-3
abundance: once
d_gene: .
v_gene: TRBV6-5
CDR3aa: CASGGVSPGNTIYF
CDR3nt: TGTGCCAGCGGGGGCGTCTCACCTGGAAACACCATATATTTT

j_gene: TRBJ1-1
abundance: .
d_gene: .
v_gene: TRBV28
CDR3aa: CASSFPPLGTEAFF
CDR3nt: TGTGCCAGCAGTTTCCCCCCCCTGGGCACTGAAGCTTTCTTT

j_gene: TRBJ1-3
abundance: .
d_gene: .
v_gene: TRBV9
CDR3aa: CASARTPNSGNTIYF
CDR3nt: TGTGCCAGCGCAAGGACCCCCAACTCTGGAAACACCATATATTTT

j_gene: TRBJ2-3
abundance: .
d_gene: TRBD1
v_gene: TRBV7-2
CDR3aa: CASSLGQGRTDTQYF
CDR3nt: TGTGCCAGCAGCTTAGGACAGGGTCGCACAGATACGCAGTATTTT

j_gene: TRBJ2-1
abundance: once
d_gene: .
v_gene: TRBV27
CDR3aa: CASSPPWRGGEAYNEQFF
CDR3nt: TGTGCCAGCAGCCCACCCTGGAGGGGCGGGGAGGCCTACAATGAGCAGTTCTTC

j_gene: TRBJ1-4
abundance: .
d_gene: .
v_gene: TRBV5-1
CDR3aa: CASRGSEEKLFF
CDR3nt: TGCGCCAGCAGAGGCAGTGAGGAAAAACTGTTTTTT

j_gene: TRBJ2-5
abundance: .
d_gene: .
v_gene: TRBV27
CDR3aa: CASRREITGVTETQYF
CDR3nt: TGTGCCAGCAGGCGTGAGATAACGGGGGTTACGGAGACCCAGTACTTC

j_gene: TRBJ2-4
abundance: .
d_gene: .
v_gene: TRBV12-5
CDR3aa: CASGLLWTLAKNIQYF
CDR3nt: TGTGCTAGTGGTTTGCTCTGGACCCTAGCCAAAAACATTCAGTACTTC

j_gene: TRBJ1-2
abundance: .
d_gene: .
v_gene: TRBV2
CDR3aa: CASTERGVYGYTF
CDR3nt: TGTGCCAGCACCGAACGGGGAGTCTATGGCTACACCTTC

j_gene: TRBJ2-5
abundance: .
d_gene: TRBD1
v_gene: TRBV28
CDR3aa: CASSLGQEETQYF
CDR3nt: TGTGCCAGCAGTTTGGGACAGGAAGAGACCCAGTACTTC

j_gene: TRBJ2-5
abundance: .
d_gene: .
v_gene: TRBV5-4
CDR3aa: CASSRDFQETQYF
CDR3nt: TGTGCCAGCAGCCGGGACTTCCAAGAGACCCAGTACTTC

j_gene: TRBJ1-2
abundance: .
d_gene: TRBD1
v_gene: TRBV28
CDR3aa: CASSQKDRNYGYTF
CDR3nt: TGTGCCAGCAGCCAAAAGGACAGGAACTATGGCTACACCTTC

j_gene: TRBJ1-4
abundance: .
d_gene: .
v_gene: TRBV28
CDR3aa: CASSLRERLNEKLFF
CDR3nt: TGTGCCAGCAGTCTTAGGGAGCGGCTTAATGAAAAACTGTTTTTT